The 25 T cell receptor beta chains given below trace back to one sample, sequenced in a study of shared clonotypes between healthy human individuals. Sequencing used immunoSEQ multiplex PCR; TCRdb keeps in-frame clones, though not all of them. The sample contains 2 million to 2.5 million clones, approximately 93% of which appear only once. What was sequenced was naive CD4+ T cells from PBMCs. Indicated subset: CD45RA+ positively selected. The receptors stem from a man younger than 30 in good health. Some clones in this sample may be carry-over from other donors' samples.

The chain carries TRBV28 and TRBJ2-5; TRBD2 might be the D (6 bases). The germline V gene encodes CDR1 MDHEN and CDR2 SYDVKM. V lost 3 bases and J lost 4, with 21 bases in between. This CDR3 is 17 amino acids long. The CDR3, as DNA: TGTGCCAGCAGTTTCCCCGCTAGCGACCCGACCTCAGAGACCCAGTACTTC. Its translation is CASSFPASDPTSETQYF.

The CDR3, as DNA: TGCGCCAGCAGCTTGACTGCCACTCCACAAGAGACCCAGTACTTC. It is translated as CASSLTATPQETQYF. The rearrangement links TRBV5-1 to TRBJ2-5, with D uncertain. The germline CDR1 and CDR2 sequences are SGHRS and YFSETQ. The CDR3 sequence is 15 residues long. V was pared by 1 base and J by 2 bases, with 12 bases between.

V usage is TRBV5-1 and J usage is TRBJ2-5; maybe TRBD2 (7 bases). The CDR3 totals 14 residues. Germline V gene sequence: CDR1 SGHRS, CDR2 YFSETQ. Trimming took 4 bases from V and 5 from J, leaving 15 bases between them. Written as DNA, the CDR3 is TGCGCCAGCAGCCTCCCCCGGGGGGCTGAGACCCAGTACTTC. Residues: CASSLPRGAETQYF.

Turning to this clone: The sample contains more than one DNA sequence encoding this CDR3. The rearrangement uses TRBV5-1 and TRBJ1-5; TRBD1 might be the D (5 bases). From germline, CDR1 is SGHRS and CDR2 YFSETQ. The V end lost 7 bases, the J end lost 5 bases, and 16 bases lay between the germline ends. CDR3 length: 14 residues. Written as DNA, the CDR3 is TGCGCCAGCTCGGCCGGGACGGGGGATCAGCCCCAGCATTTT. Encoded protein: CASSAGTGDQPQHF.

This clone appeared a few times. The chain employs TRBV7-9 and TRBJ1-1; D is unclear. Trimming took 2 bases from V and 1 from J, leaving 11 bases between them. Germline assignment: CDR1 SEHNR and CDR2 FQNEAQ (reference sequence). This CDR3 region has 15 residues. CDR3 DNA: TGTGCCAGCAGCTTACTTGGACGGGGGAACACTGAAGCTTTCTTT. Its translation is CASSLLGRGNTEAFF.

This chain connects TRBV28 to TRBJ1-5, with TRBD1 as a possible D gene (5 bases). The germline V and J ends were trimmed by 6 bases and 4 bases, with 16 bases remaining between them. Germline V lookup: CDR1 MDHEN, CDR2 SYDVKM. CDR3 length: 15 amino acids. The DNA for the CDR3 is TGTGCCAGCAGCTCGCTGGGGCAGACTAATCAGCCCCAGCATTTT. This gives the protein CASSSLGQTNQPQHF.

The chain combines TRBV9 with TRBJ1-2, with 8 nucleotides matching TRBD1. Per the germline V gene, CDR1 is SGDLS and CDR2 is YYNGEE. The junction had 7 bases not matched to a gene; V was cut back by 0 bases and J by 0 bases. The CDR3 covers 17 residues. CDR3 region: CASSVGAGGQANYGYTF. Here the CDR3 DNA reads TGTGCCAGCAGCGTAGGGGCGGGGGGACAGGCTAACTATGGCTACACCTTC.

The chain links TRBV6-5 to TRBJ2-3; D call uncertain. Trimming took off 6 bases at V and 4 bases at J, with 8 bases between the two ends. CDR3 size: 12 residues. The germline V gene has CDR1 MNHEY and CDR2 SVGAGI. In DNA form, the CDR3 reads TGTGCCAGCAGCGACGCTCCAGATACGCAGTATTTT. The encoded protein is CASSDAPDTQYF.

The chain joins TRBV5-1 to TRBJ1-5; D gene unclear. Trimming stripped 4 bases from V and 8 bases from J, with 13 bases between. Germline V lookup: CDR1 SGHRS, CDR2 YFSETQ. The CDR3 extends over 13 amino acids. CDR3 loop: CASSDERGKPQHF. The CDR3 DNA is TGCGCCAGCAGCGACGAACGGGGTAAGCCCCAGCATTTT. Using reference TRBV5-1 and TRBJ1-5 for the parts outside the CDR3, the full variable domain is KAGVTQTPRYLIKTRGQQVTLSCSPISGHRSVSWYQQTPGQGLQFLFEYFSETQRNKGNFPGRFSGRQFSNSRSEMNVSTLELGDSALYLCASSDERGKPQHFGDGTRLSIL.

Turning to this clone: Since no conserved phenylalanine or tryptophan closes the CDR3, a read error is the likely cause. No DNA is shown, since the ends of the CDR3 on it are uncertain; the CDR3 is the one TCRdb lists. The chain employs TRBV27 and TRBJ1-5. Germline V lookup: CDR1 MNHEY, CDR2 SMNVEV (reference sequence). Termini included, the CDR3 measures 9 amino acids. This chain's CDR3 is CASSPLGTL.

The chain couples TRBV28 to TRBJ1-1; D might be TRBD1 (5 bases). V lost 4 bases and J 0 bases, leaving 21 bases between the germline ends. The germline V gene has CDR1 MDHEN and CDR2 SYDVKM. The CDR3 has 18 residues. CDR3 DNA: TGTGCCAGCAGTTCCCCTCGTCTTCGGGGGATAATGAACACTGAAGCTTTCTTT. It translates to CASSSPRLRGIMNTEAFF.

DNA for the CDR3: TGTGCCAGCAGCTTAGCGCGGGGTACTGGGACTGAAGCTTTCTTT. Translation gives CASSLARGTGTEAFF. The chain employs TRBV7-2 and TRBJ1-1, with unresolved D. The CDR3 runs to 15 residues. The germline V and J ends were trimmed by 0 bases and 5 bases, with 13 bases remaining between them. Germline CDR1 reads SGHTA; CDR2 reads FQGNSA.

The J gene is TRBJ1-2, the V gene TRBV10-3, with 7 bases identical to TRBD1. CDR3 length equals 16 residues. Germline-derived CDR1 and CDR2 are ENHRY and SYGVKD. V lost 4 bases to trimming and J lost 4 bases; unmatched junction nucleotides: 12. CDR3 in DNA: TGTGCCATCAGTGGTGTAAGCGACAGGGTCGGCTATGGCTACACCTTC. Translated, it gives CAISGVSDRVGYGYTF.

The V call is TRBV28, the J call TRBJ1-1; tentatively, D is TRBD1 (5 bases). The germline V gene encodes CDR1 MDHEN and CDR2 SYDVKM. The V gene lost 2 bases and the J gene lost 4 bases, with 14 bases spanning the gap. The CDR3 has 15 amino acids. The CDR3 DNA reads as TGTGCCAGCAGTTTAGGCGGCGGGGGAGGCACTGAAGCTTTCTTT. It specifies CASSLGGGGGTEAFF.

This clone was recorded once. This rearrangement joins TRBV28 to TRBJ1-4, with 7 bases fitting TRBD1. The CDR3 contains 14 residues. The junction had 9 bases not matched to a gene; V was cut back by 6 bases and J by 8 bases. Looked up from germline, CDR1 is MDHEN and CDR2 is SYDVKM. CDR3 sequence: CASRPNRGGEKLFF. The CDR3, as DNA: TGTGCCAGCAGGCCAAACAGGGGTGGCGAAAAACTGTTTTTT.

The chain recombines TRBV9 with TRBJ2-6, with a tentative D call TRBD2 (5 bases). The length of the CDR3 is 15 residues. V lost 0 bases to trimming and J lost 1 base, with 5 bases between them. Germline V lookup: CDR1 SGDLS, CDR2 YYNGEE. CDR3 DNA sequence: TGTGCCAGCAGCGTAGTAGCGTCTGGGGCCAACGTCCTGACTTTC. Translating gives CASSVVASGANVLTF.

The chain carries TRBV21-1 and TRBJ1-1; the table calls TRBD1, which could not be checked here. TRBV21-1 is a known pseudogene. This CDR3 spans 12 amino acids. The CDR3 loop is CASRQGNTEAFF. CDR3 DNA: TGTGCCAGCAGACAGGGGAACACTGAAGCTTTCTTT.

The chain carries TRBV13 and TRBJ1-2; unclear D gene. This CDR3 is 12 amino acids long. V gave up 2 bases and J gave up 6 bases, with 7 bases separating them. In germline, CDR1 is PRHDT, CDR2 FYEKMQ (reference sequence). CDR3 in DNA: TGTGCCAGCAGCTTAAACACAGATGGCTACACCTTC. Its protein is CASSLNTDGYTF.

The chain joins TRBV5-6 to TRBJ1-5, with TRBD1 matching over 7 bases. V dropped 4 bases and J dropped 5; count of bases not matched to a gene: 6. The germline V gene has CDR1 SGHDT and CDR2 YYEEEE. The CDR3 has 14 amino acids. CDR3 amino acids: CASSPTGLDQPQHF. CDR3 nucleotides: TGTGCCAGCAGCCCGACAGGGCTGGATCAGCCCCAGCATTTT.

The V gene is TRBV28, the J gene TRBJ1-4, with no clear D. Germline V gene lookup returns CDR1 MDHEN and CDR2 SYDVKM. This CDR3 comprises 14 residues. Trimming pared 1 base from V and 11 bases from J, leaving 14 bases between. The CDR3, as DNA: TGTGCCAGCAGTTTATCGGGCCCCCGTCGCAAACTGTTTTTT. Translating gives CASSLSGPRRKLFF.

V gene TRBV28 combines with J gene TRBJ2-7; 11 bases align to TRBD2. Germline CDR1 and CDR2: MDHEN and SYDVKM. The CDR3 covers 14 residues. V trimming: 5 bases; J trimming: 7 bases; junction bases outside the gene matches: 7. CDR3 protein: CASSPLAGDGEQYF. CDR3 sequence (DNA): TGTGCCAGCAGTCCACTAGCGGGGGACGGGGAGCAGTACTTC.

This chain uses TRBV5-8 with TRBJ2-7; D is ambiguous. The CDR3 runs to 13 residues. V was trimmed by 0 bases and J by 3 bases, leaving 7 bases between them. The germline gives CDR1 SGHTS, CDR2 YDEGEE. CDR3 amino acids: CASSLVLSYEQYF. The CDR3 coding sequence is TGTGCCAGCAGCTTGGTACTTAGCTACGAGCAGTACTTC.

This chain connects TRBV7-9 to TRBJ2-3, with a weak D call TRBD2 (6 bases). The CDR3 is 14 residues long. Trimming shortened V by 2 bases and J by 4 bases, and 10 bases separated the two germline ends. Per the germline V gene, CDR1 is SEHNR and CDR2 is FQNEAQ (reference sequence). CDR3 residues: CASSLSGSSDTQYF. For the CDR3, the DNA is TGTGCCAGCAGCTTATCCGGGAGCTCAGATACGCAGTATTTT.

The rearrangement joins TRBV7-9 to TRBJ2-7; 10 bases line up with TRBD1. Germline CDR1 and CDR2: SEHNR and FQNEAQ (reference sequence). J was trimmed by 3 bases and V by 5 bases; bases with no gene match: 13. The CDR3 is 17 amino acids. The chain's CDR3 is CASSLGQGPSGRYEQYF. DNA of the CDR3: TGTGCCAGCAGCCTGGGACAGGGGCCTTCTGGTCGCTACGAGCAGTACTTC.

The CDR3 region has the DNA TGTGCCAGCTCACCGTCGACTATCACCTACGAGCAGTACTTC. As protein: CASSPSTITYEQYF. This rearrangement joins TRBV18 to TRBJ2-7; a possible D gene is TRBD2 (5 bases). Germline assignment: CDR1 KGHSH and CDR2 LQKENI. The ends were cut back, 3 bases at V and 2 bases at J, with 11 bases in the middle. The CDR3 consists of 14 residues.